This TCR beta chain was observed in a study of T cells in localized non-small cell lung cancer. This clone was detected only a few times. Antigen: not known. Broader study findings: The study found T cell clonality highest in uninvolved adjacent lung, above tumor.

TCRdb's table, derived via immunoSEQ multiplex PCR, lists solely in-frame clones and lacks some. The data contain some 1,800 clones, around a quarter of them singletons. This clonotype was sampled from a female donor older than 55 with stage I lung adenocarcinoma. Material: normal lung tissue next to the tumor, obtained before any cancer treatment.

CDR3 coding DNA: TGTGCCAGCAGGTCGACTGGGGGGAAAGCGAGGGAGCAGTACTTC. Translating gives CASRSTGGKAREQYF. V and J are TRBV28 and TRBJ2-7, with D perhaps TRBD2 (6 bases). CDR1 and CDR2 (germline): MDHEN, SYDVKM. The CDR3 extends over 15 amino acids. V lost 6 bases and J 7 bases, leaving 22 bases between the germline ends.